This T cell receptor beta chain was obtained from a study of breast tumors, draining lymph nodes, adjacent tissues. Study-wide points: Tumor repertoires ranked between lymph nodes and nontumor tissue in diversity, with V and J gene preferences. Data only fit, rather than demonstrated, lymph node origin of most tumor T cells. The data were judged consistent with most tumor T cells coming from lymph node and expanding in tumor. Luminal-like breast cancer showed significantly higher tumor–nontumor repertoire similarity than basal-like.

CDR3 length equals 15 residues. V lost 5 bases to trimming and J lost 9 bases, with 22 bases between them. CDR1 is MNHNY, CDR2 SVGAGI, per germline (reference sequence). One entry per CDR3 protein results from TCRdb running MiXCR on the multiplex PCR reads. The sample has about 21,000 distinct CDR3 sequences; roughly 50% are singletons. About this clonotype itself: Its antigen is unidentified.

The chain has TRBV6-6 and TRBJ2-5; D gene ambiguous. Sequencing was done on a sample of breast tumor tissue. The clonotype comes from a female donor with breast cancer. Some clones in this sample may be carry-over from other donors' samples. CDR3 in DNA: TGTGCCAGCAGTCCGCGTTGGGTTTACAATCAGCCCCAGTACTTC. This gives the protein CASSPRWVYNQPQYF.